Given below is one T cell receptor (beta chain) in context. Its target is unknown. The investigators introduced synthetic TCR analog templates into each PCR as spikes. Here immunoSEQ multiplex PCR was the method, and the copy in TCRdb shows in-frame clones only, minus some. The table lists 55,000 to 80,000 clones, approximately 84% of them singletons, with 15% in the top ten. The data stem from a study of PD-L1 blockade in urothelial cancer. Across the study: At 3 weeks (second dose) and 6 weeks after starting treatment, blood was analyzed. Per blood sample, T cells had a median of around 140,000.

V gave up 6 bases and J gave up 6 bases, with 17 bases separating them. CDR3 length equals 14 residues. CDR1 is KGHSH, CDR2 LQKENI, per germline. As for time point: pretreatment peripheral blood. Findings and limits, study-wide: TCR clonality was measured in pretreatment peripheral blood. Clonality below the median predicted better survival.

Source: PBMCs, taken around atezolizumab (anti-PD-L1) treatment. The TCR comes from a man aged 60 to 75 with urothelial cancer. The chain joins TRBV18 to TRBJ1-2, with D possibly being TRBD1 (6 bases). This CDR3 is CASSPRQVGDGYTF. DNA of the CDR3: TGTGCCAGCTCCCCGAGACAGGTTGGGGATGGCTACACCTTC.